Listed below are T cell receptor beta chains from one sample, sequenced in a study of cytomegalovirus exposure and HLA in healthy donors. The repertoire was sequenced with immunoSEQ multiplex PCR; TCRdb's copy has only in-frame clones and lacks some. The sample holds 99,000 or so clones, around 74% seen once. What was sequenced was PBMCs. The receptors here all came from a woman in her 40s in good health and CMV-seropositive. Both conserved end residues are part of each CDR3. The D gene is left open where the match is weak. Clone size appears in some rows only: once, few, many, or a class for an expanded clone.

V gene	D gene	CDR3 length	J gene	clone size	CDR3 DNA	CDR3 protein
TRBV4-2	TRBD2	16	TRBJ2-7	NA	TGTGCCAGCAGCCAAGTTAGCGGGACTTTTACCTACGAGCAGTACTTC	CASSQVSGTFTYEQYF
TRBV6-1	NA	13	TRBJ1-4	few	TGTGCCAGCAGTGAATCGTTAAATGAAAAACTGTTTTTT	CASSESLNEKLFF
TRBV2	TRBD1	11	TRBJ1-2	NA	TGTGCCAGCAGTGGAGGACAGGGCATAACCTTC	CASSGGQGITF
TRBV5-1	TRBD2	15	TRBJ2-1	NA	TGCGCCAGCAGCTTGGCAGCGGGGGGGCTCAATGAGCAGTTCTTC	CASSLAAGGLNEQFF
TRBV7-2	NA	12	TRBJ1-6	NA	TGTGCCAGCAGCCCTATACATTCACCCCTCCACTTT	CASSPIHSPLHF
TRBV11-3	TRBD1	13	TRBJ1-2	NA	TGTGCCAGCAGCCGAGACAGGGGAAACGGCTACACCTTC	CASSRDRGNGYTF
TRBV6-1	NA	15	TRBJ1-5	NA	TGTGCCAGCAGTGAATGGGGACAAAACGGCCAGCCCCAGCATTTT	CASSEWGQNGQPQHF
TRBV2	NA	13	TRBJ2-5	NA	TGTGCCAGCAATCGGGACTTCCCAGAGACCCAGTACTTC	CASNRDFPETQYF
TRBV5-4	TRBD1	12	TRBJ1-1	NA	TGTGCCAGCACCCGGACAGGGAATGAAGCTTTCTTT	CASTRTGNEAFF
TRBV13	TRBD2	17	TRBJ2-2	NA	TGTGCCAGCAGCCCCCCCTGGACTAGCCCGAACACCGGGGAGCTGTTTTTT	CASSPPWTSPNTGELFF
TRBV19	NA	14	TRBJ2-7	NA	TGTGCCAGTAGTATAACCGGGATCAATTACGAGCAGTACTTC	CASSITGINYEQYF
TRBV7-9	NA	12	TRBJ2-3	few	TGTGCCAGCAGTCGGGATTCGGATACGCAGTATTTT	CASSRDSDTQYF
TRBV25-1	TRBD2	14	TRBJ2-7	NA	TGTGCCAGCAGTGAATGGGAGGGAACCTACGAGCAGTACTTC	CASSEWEGTYEQYF
TRBV7-3	NA	13	TRBJ2-1	NA	TGTGCCAGCAGCTTAGCGGGTTTGGATGAGCAGTTCTTC	CASSLAGLDEQFF
TRBV10-3	TRBD1	15	TRBJ2-7	NA	TGTGCCATCGGGGACAGGGGGCCGATCCCGAGGGAGCAGTACTTC	CAIGDRGPIPREQYF
TRBV5-1	NA	13	TRBJ1-4	NA	TGCGCCAGCAGCTTGGGAGGGGGTGAAAAACTGTTTTTT	CASSLGGGEKLFF
TRBV28	TRBD1	14	TRBJ1-1	NA	TGTGCCAGCAGTCATACAGGGGGCGACACTGAAGCTTTCTTT	CASSHTGGDTEAFF
TRBV29-1	NA	14	TRBJ1-1	NA	TGCAGCGTGGGACTATGGCGGGGGGGCACTGAAGCTTTCTTT	CSVGLWRGGTEAFF
TRBV5-1	TRBD1	15	TRBJ1-2	NA	TGCGCCAGCAGCTGGGGAGGGACAGGCAACTATGGCTACACCTTC	CASSWGGTGNYGYTF
TRBV7-9	TRBD1	16	TRBJ1-4	NA	TGTGCCAGCAGCATAACACCGGGACAGGGTGTAGAAAAACTGTTTTTT	CASSITPGQGVEKLFF
TRBV7-8	TRBD1	14	TRBJ1-1	NA	TGTGCCAGCAGCTTACCCCGACAGGGGGCCCGGGCTTTCTTT	CASSLPRQGARAFF
TRBV6-5	TRBD1	13	TRBJ1-1	few	TGTGCCAGCTACCGACAGGGAGGCACTGAAGCTTTCTTT	CASYRQGGTEAFF
TRBV7-9	TRBD2	17	TRBJ2-6	NA	TGTGCCAGCAGCCCGGGACTACCTTTCTCTGGGGCCAACGTCCTGACTTTC	CASSPGLPFSGANVLTF
TRBV9	TRBD2	19	TRBJ2-2	NA	TGTGCCAGCAGCGTAGGGGTGGGCCCCGCTAGCGGGAACACCGGGGAGCTGTTTTTT	CASSVGVGPASGNTGELFF
TRBV7-2	NA	12	TRBJ1-2	NA	TGTGCCAGCAGCTTACTGGGGAGAGGCTACACCTTC	CASSLLGRGYTF
TRBV7-6	NA	14	TRBJ2-3	NA	TGTGCCAGCAGCCCACCCGGGAGCACAGACACGCAGTATTTT	CASSPPGSTDTQYF
TRBV7-2	TRBD2	15	TRBJ2-1	NA	TGTGCCAGCAGCTTCAAAGCGGGAGTTAGGCATGAGCAGTTCTTC	CASSFKAGVRHEQFF
TRBV6-1	NA	15	TRBJ2-7	NA	TGTGCCAGCAGTGGTGGGGGGAGTTTCAGCTACGAGCAGTACTTC	CASSGGGSFSYEQYF
TRBV5-1	TRBD2	16	TRBJ2-7	NA	TGCGCCAGCAGCCGCATTTCGAGCGGGAGGGCCTACGAGCAGTACTTC	CASSRISSGRAYEQYF
TRBV10-3	TRBD1	13	TRBJ1-4	NA	TGTGCCATCGCACAGGGGGCACGAGAAAAACTGTTTTTT	CAIAQGAREKLFF
TRBV4-2	TRBD2	18	TRBJ2-3	NA	TGTGCCAGCAGCAAAAACCCCCGGCTAGCGGGAGCCGCAGATACGCAGTATTTT	CASSKNPRLAGAADTQYF
TRBV28	NA	12	TRBJ1-2	NA	TGTGCCAGCAGCTTCGAGAACTATGGCTACACCTTC	CASSFENYGYTF
TRBV5-4	TRBD2	14	TRBJ2-7	NA	TGTGCCAGCAGCCCGGGAGGCAGCTCCTACGAGCAGTACTTC	CASSPGGSSYEQYF
TRBV5-6	NA	16	TRBJ1-1	NA	TGTGCCAGCAGCTTGGTATCCGGGGAGGGTGGCACTGAAGCTTTCTTT	CASSLVSGEGGTEAFF
TRBV5-4	TRBD1	15	TRBJ2-7	NA	TGTGCCAGCAGCAAGGAACAGGGGGCGCTCTACGAGCAGTACTTC	CASSKEQGALYEQYF
TRBV5-4	TRBD1	14	TRBJ2-3	few	TGTGCCAGCAGCCCTACAGGGGGTACAGATACGCAGTATTTT	CASSPTGGTDTQYF
TRBV4-1	NA	15	TRBJ1-1	NA	TGCGCCAGCAGCCAAGATAGTAGTATGAACACTGAAGCTTTCTTT	CASSQDSSMNTEAFF
TRBV6-5	NA	15	TRBJ1-5	NA	TGTGCCAGCAGTCCGGACGGACTTAGCAATCAGCCCCAGCATTTT	CASSPDGLSNQPQHF
TRBV2	NA	13	TRBJ1-2	NA	TGTGCCAGCAGTGAGAGCCAATCCTATGGCTACACCTTC	CASSESQSYGYTF
TRBV13	NA	12	TRBJ2-7	NA	TGTGCCAGCAGCTTAGAATTACGGGAGCAGTACTTC	CASSLELREQYF
TRBV27	TRBD1	14	TRBJ2-7	NA	TGTGCCAGCAGTTCCGGGACAGGTCTCTACGAGCAGTACTTC	CASSSGTGLYEQYF
TRBV13	TRBD1	13	TRBJ1-2	once	TGTGCCAGCAGCCCGTGGACAGGGGATGGCTACACCTTC	CASSPWTGDGYTF
TRBV6-5	NA	12	TRBJ1-2	NA	TGTGCCAGCAGTTCCCTCCCGGGGGGCCTCACCTTC	CASSSLPGGLTF
TRBV5-8	TRBD2	17	TRBJ2-5	NA	TGTGCCAGCAGCCCCGGGACTAGCGGCCCCCGAGGGGAGACCCAGTACTTC	CASSPGTSGPRGETQYF
TRBV6-1	NA	12	TRBJ1-2	NA	TGTGCCAGCAGTACAGGGTACGGCGGCTACACCTTC	CASSTGYGGYTF
TRBV15	NA	14	TRBJ1-5	NA	TGTGCCACCAGCAGAGCGTCTCTACTGAAGCCCCAGCATTTT	CATSRASLLKPQHF
TRBV27	NA	14	TRBJ2-1	once	TGTGCCAGCAGCAGGGACTTCACCTACAATGAGCAGTTCTTC	CASSRDFTYNEQFF
TRBV5-1	NA	12	TRBJ1-1	NA	TGCGCCAGCAGCTTGGTGGCAGATGAAGCTTTCTTT	CASSLVADEAFF
TRBV29-1	NA	13	TRBJ2-3	NA	TGCAGCGTTGACCCCAGGGCCCCAGATACGCAGTATTTT	CSVDPRAPDTQYF
TRBV11-2	TRBD2	14	TRBJ2-3	NA	TGTGCCAGCAGCTTAAAGACTAGCGCATTTACGCAGTATTTT	CASSLKTSAFTQYF
TRBV9	TRBD1	13	TRBJ1-1	NA	TGTGCCAGCAGCACACAGGGGGAGACAGAAGCTTTCTTT	CASSTQGETEAFF
TRBV11-3	TRBD2	13	TRBJ2-7	NA	TGTGCCAGCAGCTTTAGCGGGCTTGACGAGCAGTACTTC	CASSFSGLDEQYF
TRBV4-3	NA	15	TRBJ1-1	once	TGCGCCAGCAGCCAAGACAGGGCCATGAACACTGAAGCTTTCTTT	CASSQDRAMNTEAFF
TRBV5-4	TRBD2	16	TRBJ2-1	NA	TGTGCCAGCAGCGGATTAGCGGGAGGGACCTCCAATGAGCAGTTCTTC	CASSGLAGGTSNEQFF
TRBV11-2	TRBD2	17	TRBJ2-7	NA	TGTGCCAGCACGGTACTAGCGGGGGAGACTAGCTCCTACGAGCAGTACTTC	CASTVLAGETSSYEQYF
TRBV5-5	TRBD2	16	TRBJ2-1	NA	TGTGCCAGCAGCTTACCTAGCGGGGGCCTGTACAATGAGCAGTTCTTC	CASSLPSGGLYNEQFF
TRBV7-2	NA	13	TRBJ1-1	few	TGTGCCAGCAGCTCCAACACAGACACTGAAGCTTTCTTT	CASSSNTDTEAFF